The rows below give T cell receptor beta chains drawn from one sample of a study of blood T cell repertoires in COVID-19. The table came from immunoSEQ multiplex PCR; TCRdb's copy has only in-frame clones and leaves some out. The sample lists some 63,000 clones, 85% occurring once. What was sequenced was peripheral blood. The origin of the receptors is a human donor in a cohort sampled during active COVID-19. Each CDR3 is given with its conserved first and last residue. Each record gives: D gene, V gene, J gene, clone size, CDR3 DNA, CDR3 protein. The D gene is left open where the match is weak. The size field is filled for only some rows; it gives once, few, many or a size class.

NA	TRBV3-1/TRBV3-2	TRBJ2-3	NA	TGTGCCAGCGGGCGTAGCACAGATACGCAGTATTTT	CASGRSTDTQYF
TRBD1	TRBV6-6	TRBJ1-5	once	TGTGCCAGCAGCCGGACAGGCAACAATCAGCCCCAGCATTTT	CASSRTGNNQPQHF
TRBD1	TRBV6-6	TRBJ2-5	NA	TGTGCCAGCAGTTATCGCCGGGACAGCCAAGAGACCCAGTACTTC	CASSYRRDSQETQYF
TRBD1	TRBV6-1	TRBJ1-2	NA	TGTGCCAGCAGCGAAGGGACAGCTGTATATGGCTACACCTTC	CASSEGTAVYGYTF
NA	TRBV4-2	TRBJ2-7	NA	TGTGCCAGCAGCCAAGGGGCCATTTTAGACGAGCAGTACTTC	CASSQGAILDEQYF
NA	TRBV10-1	TRBJ2-3	once	TGCGCCAGCAGTGAGTGGGTAGGGGCAGATACGCAGTATTTT	CASSEWVGADTQYF
TRBD1	TRBV6-5	TRBJ1-1	NA	TGTGCCAGCAGCTCCCCTTACAGGGGGCCGACTGAAGCTTTCTTT	CASSSPYRGPTEAFF
NA	TRBV5-1	TRBJ1-3	NA	TGCGCCAGCAGCCCACAGGCACCCCCAGGAAACACCATATATTTT	CASSPQAPPGNTIYF
NA	TRBV9	TRBJ1-2	NA	TGTGCCAGCAGCGTAGATGGTCAAGGAGGTCGATGGGACTATGGCTACACCTTC	CASSVDGQGGRWDYGYTF
TRBD1	TRBV6-6	TRBJ2-7	NA	TGTGCCAGCAGTTACTCGACAGGGGGCCGCGAGCAGTACTTC	CASSYSTGGREQYF
TRBD2	TRBV5-5	TRBJ2-5	NA	TGTGCCAGCAGCTTGGAACTAGCGGGGGGAAGGGAGACCCAGTACTTC	CASSLELAGGRETQYF
NA	TRBV27	TRBJ1-1	NA	TGTGCCAGCAGTTTATCAGCGACAGTTAACACTGAAGCTTTCTTT	CASSLSATVNTEAFF
NA	TRBV4-3	TRBJ1-1	once	TGCGCCAGCAGCCTCCGATCAGGGGACACTGAAGCTTTCTTT	CASSLRSGDTEAFF
TRBD2	TRBV18	TRBJ2-3	NA	TGTGCCAGCTCACCACTCCAGCGGGGGAGCACAGATACGCAGTATTTT	CASSPLQRGSTDTQYF
NA	TRBV11-3	TRBJ2-7	NA	TGTGCCAGCAGCTTAGATCTCGGTGTTGAGTACTTC	CASSLDLGVEYF
NA	TRBV7-7	TRBJ1-3	NA	TGTGCCAGCAGCCCGGGACTCGGAAACACCATATATTTT	CASSPGLGNTIYF
TRBD2	TRBV5-1	TRBJ2-7	NA	TGCGCCAGCAGAGGGACTAGCGGGGGGGCCTACGAGCAGTACTTC	CASRGTSGGAYEQYF
TRBD1	TRBV10-1	TRBJ1-1	NA	TGCGCCAGCAGTGCACCGGGACAGGGTACGGCTTTCTTT	CASSAPGQGTAFF
NA	TRBV30	TRBJ2-7	few	TGTGCCTGGAGCCAAACTCGAGGGCAGTACTTC	CAWSQTRGQYF
NA	TRBV18	TRBJ1-1	NA	TGTGCCAGCTCACCCGCCCGCGAGAACACTGAAGCTTTCTTT	CASSPARENTEAFF
TRBD2	TRBV20-1	TRBJ2-3	few	TGCAGTGCTAGTTTGACTAGCCTCACAGATACGCAGTATTTT	CSASLTSLTDTQYF
NA	TRBV4-3	TRBJ1-4	NA	TGCGCCAGCAGCCAAGATAGTCAGGCTGCAGCAACTAATGAAAAACTGTTTTTT	CASSQDSQAAATNEKLFF
NA	TRBV7-7	TRBJ2-2	few	TGTGCCAGCAGCTTAGAGGGGGCGAACACCGGGGAGCTGTTTTTT	CASSLEGANTGELFF
TRBD1	TRBV30	TRBJ1-1	few	TGTGCCTGGAGGCTTGGACAGGGGAACACTGAAGCTTTCTTT	CAWRLGQGNTEAFF
NA	TRBV6-2/TRBV6-3	TRBJ2-1	NA	TGTGCCAGCAGCCGAGGAGGGTATTATGGTGAGCAGTTCTTC	CASSRGGYYGEQFF
TRBD2	TRBV6-2/TRBV6-3	TRBJ2-1	NA	TGTGCCAGCAGTTACCCACTAGCGGGGGGCAATGAGCAGTTCTTC	CASSYPLAGGNEQFF
NA	TRBV12-3/TRBV12-4	TRBJ1-2	NA	TGTGCCAGCAGTCCCCAGGGGCATGGCTACACCTTC	CASSPQGHGYTF
TRBD1	TRBV28	TRBJ1-1	few	TGTGCCAGCAGTTTATCGGACAGGGGGGCTTTCTTT	CASSLSDRGAFF
NA	TRBV5-1	TRBJ2-5	NA	TGCGCCAGCAGCTTGGTAGAAGAGACCCAGTACTTC	CASSLVEETQYF
NA	TRBV6-5	TRBJ1-1	NA	TGTGCCAGCAGTTACTCGACGGCAGGTGGAGCTTTCTTT	CASSYSTAGGAFF
NA	TRBV28	TRBJ1-2	NA	TGTGCCAGCAGTTTTGAGTATGGCTACACCTTC	CASSFEYGYTF
NA	TRBV3-1/TRBV3-2	TRBJ2-2	NA	TGTGCCAGCAGCCTCGGAGGGGGCTACACCGGGGAGCTGTTTTTT	CASSLGGGYTGELFF
NA	TRBV11-3	TRBJ1-1	NA	TGTGCCAGCAGCCCGCGGCGACAGGCCGTGAACACTGAAGCTTTCTTT	CASSPRRQAVNTEAFF
NA	TRBV19	TRBJ1-1	NA	TGTGCCAGTAGTATAGATCCCTTTGAACTTTTGAACACTGAAGCTTTCTTT	CASSIDPFELLNTEAFF
TRBD2	TRBV18	TRBJ2-3	NA	TGTGCCAGCTGCCCGGGCCTAGCGGGCACAGATACGCAGTATTTT	CASCPGLAGTDTQYF
NA	TRBV5-4	TRBJ2-7	few	TGTGCCAGCACAGCCCAGGGCTCCTACGAGCAGTACTTC	CASTAQGSYEQYF
TRBD2	TRBV2	TRBJ2-1	once	TGTGCCAGCAGTAGGACTAGCGCATACAATGAGCAGTTCTTC	CASSRTSAYNEQFF
NA	TRBV6-2/TRBV6-3	TRBJ1-2	NA	TGTGCCAGCAGTTGGACAGACTATGGCTACACCTTC	CASSWTDYGYTF
NA	TRBV6-2/TRBV6-3	TRBJ1-5	NA	TGTGCCAGCAGTTACCTCGAGCCCAATCAGCCCCAGCATTTT	CASSYLEPNQPQHF
TRBD2	TRBV7-2	TRBJ2-5	NA	TGTGCCAGCAGCCCCGCAGCGGGAAGAGAGACCCAGTACTTC	CASSPAAGRETQYF
TRBD1	TRBV25-1	TRBJ2-5	NA	TGTGCCAGCAGTGAGACAGGGCCGGGAGAGACCCAGTACTTC	CASSETGPGETQYF
TRBD2	TRBV6-6	TRBJ2-1	NA	TGTGCCAGCAGTCGGACTAGCGGGGACTACAATGAGCAGTTCTTC	CASSRTSGDYNEQFF
TRBD1	TRBV4-2	TRBJ1-2	NA	TGTGCCAGCAGCCAAGATTTTACAGGGGACTATGGCTACACCTTC	CASSQDFTGDYGYTF
NA	TRBV24-1	TRBJ1-2	NA	TGTGCCACCAGTGACCCCACCAATCAGGTACCAGGTCATGGCTACACCTTC	CATSDPTNQVPGHGYTF
TRBD1	TRBV11-3	TRBJ2-1	once	TGTGCCAGCAGCTTAATGGGACAGGGAAAGCAGTTCTTC	CASSLMGQGKQFF
NA	TRBV19	TRBJ2-7	NA	TGTGCCAGTAGTCCAAGCCGTTACGAGCAGTACTTC	CASSPSRYEQYF
TRBD1	TRBV7-2	TRBJ2-2	once	TGTGCCAGCAGCTGGCCGGGACAGGCGAGGACCGGGGAGCTGTTTTTT	CASSWPGQARTGELFF
NA	TRBV6-6	TRBJ2-3	NA	TGTGCCAGCAGCCCCGGACAGTACACAGATACGCAGTATTTT	CASSPGQYTDTQYF
NA	TRBV7-8	TRBJ2-5	NA	TGTGCCAGCAGCCCTGTTGAGACCCAGTACTTC	CASSPVETQYF
TRBD1	TRBV11-3	TRBJ2-3	NA	TGTGCCAGCAGCTTACCGGGGACAGCCAGGGGTACGCAGTATTTT	CASSLPGTARGTQYF
NA	TRBV7-2	TRBJ2-1	once	TGTGCCAGCAGCTGGGACTTTTTCCCCTACAATGAGCAGTTCTTC	CASSWDFFPYNEQFF
TRBD1	TRBV5-5	TRBJ1-1	NA	TGTGCCAGCAGCTCCGGACAGGGGAGGCCCAAAGCTTTCTTT	CASSSGQGRPKAFF
NA	TRBV7-2	TRBJ2-7	NA	TGTGCCAGCAGCTTACCCCCATCCTACGAGCAGTACTTC	CASSLPPSYEQYF
NA	TRBV11-2	TRBJ2-3	NA	TGTGCCAGCAGCTTAGTCCCTCAGGCTAGCACAGATACGCAGTATTTT	CASSLVPQASTDTQYF
TRBD1	TRBV19	TRBJ1-1	NA	TGTGCCAGTACTATAATCGGACAGGGGAACACTGAAGCTTTCTTT	CASTIIGQGNTEAFF
NA	TRBV7-9	TRBJ1-1	NA	TGTGCCAGCAGTTTGGAGTCCATGAACACTGAAGCTTTCTTT	CASSLESMNTEAFF
NA	TRBV2	TRBJ1-2	NA	TGTGCCAGCGCTGGACAGACGTCTGGCTATGGCTACACCTTC	CASAGQTSGYGYTF
NA	TRBV6-6	TRBJ1-5	NA	TGTGCCAGCAGTTGGGGCGATCAGCCCCAGCATTTT	CASSWGDQPQHF
TRBD1	TRBV2	TRBJ2-2	few	TGTGCCAGCAGTGAAATGGGACAGGGAGTGACCGGGGAGCTGTTTTTT	CASSEMGQGVTGELFF
TRBD1	TRBV4-3	TRBJ1-5	NA	TGCGCCAGCAGCCGGGACAGGGGGTCGGGCCAGCCCCAGCATTTT	CASSRDRGSGQPQHF